This note documents a single TCR beta chain sequence. Its antigen is not identified. The table came from immunoSEQ multiplex PCR; TCRdb's copy has only in-frame clones and leaves some out. The sample lists 35,000 to 40,000 clones, 72% seen once, with 11% in the top ten. The data belong to a study of radiotherapy plus CTLA-4 blockade in lung cancer. In the study overall: In 18% of patients, objective responses were seen; 31% had disease control.

The study, taken as a whole, reports: In blood, after radiotherapy plus ipilimumab, tumor-derived TCR clones expanded. Early blood T cell clone dynamics, with interferon-beta, were reported to best predict response.

Trimming cost V 7 bases and J 6 bases; bases outside gene matches: 6. The CDR3 consists of 13 residues. Germline V gene data show CDR1 as SGHRS and CDR2 as YFSETQ. The study gave focal radiation plus ipilimumab CTLA-4 blockade to patients with chemo-refractory metastatic non-small-cell lung cancer. This receptor was obtained from a human donor with non-small cell lung cancer who had stable disease on radiotherapy plus ipilimumab. The sequencing here drew on peripheral blood, taken from a patient treated with radiotherapy plus ipilimumab. The chain carries TRBV5-1 and TRBJ2-2; 7 bases match TRBD1. DNA of the CDR3: TGCGCCAGCCGACAGGGTGAGGCCGGGGAGCTGTTTTTT. It translates to CASRQGEAGELFF.